The table lists the clone carrying this T cell receptor (beta chain) with many counts. The CDR3 runs 15 residues. With 1 base removed from V and 1 base from J, the gap between germline ends came to 8 bases. The germline CDR1 and CDR2 sequences are LGHDT and YNNKEL (reference sequence). This sample is drawn from a study of low-dose radiotherapy and immunotherapy resistance in tumors. The overall study: It was every two weeks, one day before radiation and immunotherapy, that intravenous cyclophosphamide 200 mg/m2 was given.

The time point is: before trial treatment. Enrollment required an advanced solid tumor negative for tumor-infiltrating lymphocytes. Gene-specific TRAV and TRBV primers were used for first-strand cDNA, covering alpha and beta chains. The authors ran about 20 PCR cycles to amplify TCRs with a constant-region primer and V-primer adapter. Isolated mRNA underwent amplification by in vitro transcription. From the reads, TCRdb called clonotypes with MiXCR, one entry per CDR3 protein. Of tens of thousands of distinct CDR3 sequences listed, roughly a sixth are singletons. This receptor was identified in a male donor with prostate cancer. V usage is TRBV3-1 and J usage is TRBJ2-1; D is uncertain. The sample here was PBMCs, taken before treatment. The CDR3 DNA reads as TGTGCCAGCAGCCAAGGGGTTGCTTCCTACAATGAGCAGTTCTTC. The encoded protein is CASSQGVASYNEQFF.